This T cell receptor beta chain was documented in a study of cytomegalovirus exposure and HLA in healthy donors. Study details: Later analysis reported that the 120 or so validation repertoires shared the platform of the approximately 670 first-cohort repertoires.

Study-wide findings and caveats: The dataset shows that most TCR sequences were rare, while some public TCRs occurred in many donors. In the 100 to 150 validation repertoires, under 95% of cluster scores exceeded 0, per a later analysis. Among TCR beta chains, those listed as cytomegalovirus-associated numbered about 160.

Note on this clone: The target antigen is unknown.

Unmatched junction bases numbered 4, after V lost 3 bases and J lost 4 bases. This CDR3 has 14 residues. In germline, CDR1 is SGDLS, CDR2 YYNGEE. Sequencing used immunoSEQ multiplex PCR; TCRdb keeps in-frame clones, though not all of them. The sample includes 150,000 to 200,000 clones, just under 90% of them seen just once. This TCR derives from a man younger than 35 in good health and CMV-seropositive. Source material: PBMCs. The gene calls are TRBV9 and TRBJ1-2, with 9 bases identical to TRBD1. CDR3 DNA sequence: TGTGCCAGCAGCGGGGACAGGGTTGGCTATGGCTACACCTTC. Amino acids: CASSGDRVGYGYTF.